This TCR beta chain was captured in a study of Graves' ophthalmopathy and Graves' hyperthyroidism. Trimming removed 4 bases from V and 1 base from J, with 10 bases in between. The germline V gene has CDR1 SQVTM and CDR2 ANQGSEA. The CDR3 consists of 13 residues. As the template, RNA transcripts were used to amplify TCR beta CDR3 regions. HTBI primers served in a first-round RT-PCR, which a second-round multiplex PCR followed. A single record per CDR3 protein comes from TCRdb applying MiXCR to the multiplex PCR reads. The table lists about 220,000 distinct CDR3 sequences, 20% to 25% of them singletons. This clonotype came up many times. Certain patients were not enrolled. These were patients with other autoimmune diseases, uncontrolled infections, pregnancy or lactation.

The specimen sequenced was peripheral blood. The sequence derives from a woman aged 50 to 60 with Graves' ophthalmopathy. The gene calls are TRBV29-1 and TRBJ1-2; D gene uncertain. The CDR3 here is CSVAGGINYGYTF. Here the CDR3 DNA reads TGCAGCGTTGCCGGTGGAATTAACTATGGCTACACCTTC.